This T cell receptor beta chain was identified in a study of radiotherapy plus CTLA-4 blockade in lung cancer. The table came from immunoSEQ multiplex PCR; TCRdb's copy has only in-frame clones and leaves some out. The sample gives 50,000 to 65,000 clones, 65% to 85% of which show up once; 2% to 3% is in the top ten. Per germline, CDR1 MDHEN and CDR2 SYDVKM. The CDR3 totals 17 residues. Trimming removed 3 bases at V and 6 bases at J, with 18 bases between. The source of this sequence is a human donor with non-small cell lung cancer whose response to radiotherapy plus ipilimumab could not be evaluated. The starting material was peripheral blood, obtained from a patient treated with radiotherapy plus ipilimumab. V gene TRBV28 combines with J gene TRBJ1-6; D gene uncertain. The CDR3 region has the DNA TGTGCCAGCAGTTTGAGCGGCTCCGGATGGAGTAATTCACCCCTCCACTTT. This gives the protein CASSLSGSGWSNSPLHF. Filled out from reference TRBV28 and TRBJ1-6, the complete variable domain reads DVKVTQSSRYLVKRTGEKVFLECVQDMDHENMFWYRQDPGLGLRLIYFSYDVKMKEKGDIPEGYSVSREKKERFSLILESASTNQTSMYLCASSLSGSGWSNSPLHFGNGTRLTVT.